A single sample gave rise to the 6 T cell receptor beta chains below, sequenced in a study of Tregs in tolerant kidney transplant recipients. Only in-frame clones appear in the TCRdb table, and some are missing; sequencing was by immunoSEQ multiplex PCR. The sample includes 55,000 to 75,000 clones, approximately 87% of them seen just once. Related graft donors supplied nonmyeloablative bone marrow transplants, and mixed chimerism was transient. The sequences come from CD4+ T cells from blood (PBMCs), collected 6 months after the transplant. These receptors all stem from a human patient who received a combined kidney and bone marrow transplant. The graft donor may have given rise to some T cells.

The CDR3 DNA sequence: TGTGCCAGCAGCAGGTATGCAGATACGCAGTATTTT. Its protein is CASSRYADTQYF. The J gene is TRBJ2-3, the V gene TRBV27, with D unresolved. Germline V gene data show CDR1 as MNHEY and CDR2 as SMNVEV (reference sequence). The CDR3 runs to 12 residues. V lost 6 bases, J lost 4 bases, and 8 bases lay in between.

The chain has TRBV30 and TRBJ2-1; D possibly corresponds to TRBD2 (7 bases). Germline V gene sequence: CDR1 GTSNPN, CDR2 SVGIG (reference sequence). The V gene lost 0 bases and the J gene lost 7 bases, with 16 bases spanning the gap. This CDR3 comprises 15 residues. CDR3 DNA sequence: TGTGCCTGGAGTGTACCGGGGGGCCCTTGGAATGAGCAGTTCTTC. Amino acids: CAWSVPGGPWNEQFF.

This chain links TRBV15 with TRBJ2-7, with TRBD2 identical over 10 bases. Trimming removed 0 bases from V and 7 bases from J; junction bases left unmatched: 9. The CDR3 sequence is 16 residues long. CDR1 is LNHNV, CDR2 YYDKDF, per germline (reference sequence). The CDR3 DNA reads TGTGCCACCAGCAGAGACCTAGCGGGAGTTCCTAAAGAGCAGTACTTC. Translated: CATSRDLAGVPKEQYF.

The J gene is TRBJ2-7, the V gene TRBV7-3; tentatively, D is TRBD1 (7 bases). Germline values: CDR1 SGHTA, CDR2 FQGTGA. The CDR3 sequence is 15 residues long. V dropped 5 bases and J dropped 2 bases, with 16 bases sitting between them. The CDR3 DNA reads as TGTGCCAGCAGCCCCGGTTCAGGGGGGACCTACGAGCAGTACTTC. Its protein is CASSPGSGGTYEQYF.

This chain joins TRBV7-8 and TRBJ2-1; no reliable D call. The CDR3 has 15 amino acids. Germline assignment: CDR1 SGHVS and CDR2 FQNEAQ. V was shortened by 3 bases and J by 0 bases, with 9 bases between the two germline ends. As DNA, the CDR3 is TGTGCCAGCAGCTTCACATTAAGCTCCTACAATGAGCAGTTCTTC. It translates to CASSFTLSSYNEQFF.

The chain employs TRBV7-9 and TRBJ2-3, with TRBD2 matching 10 bases. This CDR3 contains 15 residues. Germline V gives CDR1 SEHNR, CDR2 FQNEAQ (reference sequence). With V trimmed by 5 bases and J by 6 bases, 8 bases remained unmatched. The CDR3 here is CASSPSSGSGDTQYF. As DNA, the CDR3 is TGTGCCAGCAGCCCGTCTAGCGGGAGTGGCGATACGCAGTATTTT.